This T cell receptor beta chain was captured by sequencing in a study of T-cell memory formation after mild COVID-19. TCRalpha and TCRbeta libraries used 5'RACE with constant-segment primers and UMIs. TCRdb reprocessed the 5' RACE reads via MiXCR and lists one record per CDR3 protein. The table lists about 360,000 distinct CDR3 sequences, over 13% of them singletons. With V trimmed by 1 base and J by 3 bases, 3 bases remained unmatched. Germline assignment: CDR1 SGHKS and CDR2 YYEKEE (reference sequence). The CDR3 has 16 amino acids. Study-wide results and limits: Contracting clones from day 15 to 85 showed balanced CD4/CD8; later expanders favored CD4+. Contracting CD8+ clones were enriched in EMRA, CD4+ mainly in CM and EM. There was no confirmation that second-wave clones peaking on day 37 were SARS-CoV-2 specific.

In the case of this clonotype: Its target is unknown.

V gene TRBV5-5 combines with J gene TRBJ2-1; 11 nucleotides align to TRBD2. What was sequenced was PBMCs or a T cell subset sorted from them (not recorded which). This sequence originates from a man aged 18 to 29 who had mild COVID-19 (a few samples of this study predate the infection). Cell type and time point are not known. The CDR3 nucleotides are TGTGCCAGCAGCTTGTCTAGCGGGGGGTACTACAATGAGCAGTTCTTC. As protein: CASSLSSGGYYNEQFF.